This T cell receptor beta chain was recovered during a study of shared clonotypes between healthy human individuals (dated by TCRdb to 2019 to 2021). In terms of the full investigation: Two women and a few men aged 18 to 49 years were included in the cohort. Libraries were prepared and TCR repertoires were sequenced by different laboratories using diverse techniques, in order to increase sequencing depth and limit assay-specific biases. To estimate repertoire size and how much clonotype sharing occurs between individuals, the study deeply sequenced the blood TCR repertoires of a handful of healthy adults. Per donor, three plates each were used for CD4 naive and CD4 memory, two for CD8 naive, and one for CD8 memory. Each donor's leukapheresis produced roughly between roughly 0.9 and 8.9 billion PBMCs.

The donors were healthy, HIV-negative adults with no recently reported acute infections or vaccinations. Every donor was a Caucasian adult living in Nashville, Tennessee, USA. CD4+ T cells were enriched by magnetic negative selection; naive cells were then positively selected on CD45RA, and the negative fraction formed the memory subset. After blood collection by leukapheresis, PBMCs were isolated using Ficoll-Histopaque density gradient centrifugation and then cryopreserved in the vapor phase of liquid nitrogen. Purity and quantity of every magnetically sorted T cell population were checked by analytical flow cytometry. Genomic DNA was isolated from each sorted fraction and quantified by UV absorbance on a Nanodrop 2000c. The CDR3 goes from the cysteine to the phenylalanine over 15 residues. Left in the record is the CDR3 DNA by itself, 45 bases read in frame from the first base. CDR1 and CDR2 are read off the germline V gene (reference sequence) as SEHNR and FQNEAQ. Trimming takes 4 bases off V and 5 bases off J; junction bases not matched to a gene: 6.

TCR CDR3 regions were amplified from genomic DNA by multiplex PCR using the deep immunoSEQ assay. Extracted genomic DNA from each cell subset was distributed evenly across all wells of several immunoSEQ 96-well plates, and each plate was treated as a replicate. For sorted subsets, each replicate PCR was loaded with 200 ng genomic DNA, equivalent to roughly 30,000 T cell genomes. Purified libraries were quantified with a Qubit 3.0 fluorometer, sized on a Bioanalyzer 2100, and re-quantified with the KAPA Library Quantification kit. Every immunoSEQ 96-well plate was sequenced on a separate single-read 150-cycle Illumina NextSeq 550 flow cell. The published analysis was carried out like this. Because the immunoSEQ output held only junctional sequences and lacked quality scores, the filtering could not match the filtering applied to full-length reads. Sequences were annotated with PyIR, a Python wrapper for IgBLAST v1.9, and V/J genes and CDR3 were assigned using IMGT germline references. Reads with weak V/J assignments (E-value above 1e-6), missing CDR3, stop codons, out-of-frame junctions, or ambiguous translated residues were removed. V3J clonotypes were defined by identical inferred V gene, J gene, and CDR3 amino acid sequence. The percentage overlap between two repertoires was calculated by dividing the number of shared unique clonotypes by the size of the smaller repertoire. Richness of each repertoire was evaluated using RTK rarefaction, the Chao1 estimator, and Recon v2.1 estimates of unobserved clonotypes. Generation probabilities for all TCRbeta clonotypes obtained by the gDNA method from a handful of donors were computed using OLGA. TCRdb re-hosts the immuneACCESS table, in-frame sequences only. Its copies lack some clones; in the studies checked, an unresolved V gene accounts for under half of them, and the cause for the rest is not known. V, J and clone size derive from that table, while D and trimming were established from the DNA sequence. The sample contains about 980,000 clones, approximately 76% of them found a single time. The top ten constitute 1.5% of the sample.

The paper as a whole reports these results and caveats: Across a handful of donors, about 5.2% of naive CD4, roughly 3.3% of naive CD8, 2% to 2.5% of memory CD4, and about 0.4% of memory CD8 clonotypes were shared. The genetic and exposure-history diversity represented was limited by the small number of donors. Incomplete sequencing was indicated by rarefaction of sorted-subset datasets, despite the large sequencing depth. Higher generation probabilities were observed for clonotypes shared by all four sorted-subset donors than for non-shared clonotypes. Sampling was limited to blood, and TCR repertoires in tissue likely differ from TCR repertoires in blood. Based on pairwise subsampling, the degree of clonotype sharing among donors was expected to be affected by sequencing depth. Estimated clonotype richness was generally larger for naive than for memory subsets.

Notes on this clone: Its recognized antigen is unknown. No base quality values were provided; no much bigger clone lies one nucleotide off.

The chain couples TRBV7-9 to TRBJ2-1; 9 bases in between match TRBD2. Input material: memory CD4+ T cells sorted from blood. The cell subset or site label here, explained by the study, means: CD45RA-negative fraction. The clonotype originates from a man aged 18-30 years in good health. The DNA sequence reads TGTGCCAGCAGCTCAGGACTAGCGCTTAACAATGAGCAGTTCTTC. This translates into CASSSGLALNNEQFF.